This passage covers 6 T cell receptor beta chains from one sample sequenced in a study of blood T cell repertoires in COVID-19. Profiled with immunoSEQ multiplex PCR; TCRdb holds only in-frame clones, not every one. Altogether 200,000 to 250,000 clones are present, 80% to 95% being singletons, with the ten largest covering 0.83%. The specimen sequenced was peripheral blood. The receptor set was obtained from a man aged 25-45 years with COVID-19, enrolled during active disease.

The gene calls are TRBV5-1 and TRBJ2-5; 9 bases line up with TRBD1. The CDR3 loop spans 16 amino acids. Trimming took 0 bases from V and 5 from J; bases not matched to a gene: 8. CDR1 is SGHRS and CDR2 is YFSETQ in the germline V gene. CDR3 amino acids: CASSLGGGTGIETQYF. CDR3 sequence (DNA): TGCGCCAGCAGCTTGGGTGGCGGGACAGGGATCGAGACCCAGTACTTC.

This clone appeared a few times. Other nucleotide sequences from this sample produce the same CDR3. J is TRBJ2-1 and V is TRBV7-6; D is possibly TRBD1 or TRBD2 (6 bases each). The ends were cut back, 5 bases at V and 4 bases at J, with 15 bases in the middle. CDR3 length: 15 amino acids. Germline V lookup: CDR1 SGHVS, CDR2 FNYEAQ. The DNA for the CDR3 is TGTGCCAGCAGCCTAGGGGGGCTGGGGTACAATGAGCAGTTCTTC. Translated: CASSLGGLGYNEQFF.

This clone was counted once. This chain connects TRBV6-5 to TRBJ1-1, with D perhaps matching TRBD1 (6 bases). The CDR3 is made up of 13 amino acids. V dropped 10 bases and J dropped 1 base, with 13 bases sitting between them. CDR1 MNHEY and CDR2 SVGAGI come from the germline V gene. The CDR3 protein is CATGQLENTEAFF. DNA of the CDR3: TGTGCCACCGGACAGCTTGAGAACACTGAAGCTTTCTTT.

This clone appeared a few times. DNA of the CDR3: TGTGCCATCAGTGAGTCGATAAAGGGGGACTATGGCTACACCTTC. Its translation: CAISESIKGDYGYTF. The chain links TRBV10-3 to TRBJ1-2; D perhaps matches TRBD1 (6 bases). The CDR3 is 15 amino acids. Trimming stripped 0 bases from V and 3 bases from J, with 11 bases between. Germline V lookup: CDR1 ENHRY, CDR2 SYGVKD.

The chain joins TRBV5-1 to TRBJ2-2; tentatively, D is TRBD1 (6 bases). Germline V CDR1 and CDR2: SGHRS, YFSETQ. This CDR3 has 15 amino acids. The germline V and J ends were trimmed by 0 bases and 3 bases, with 9 bases remaining between them. This CDR3 is CASSLDRTDTGELFF. The DNA of the CDR3 is TGCGCCAGCAGCTTGGATCGGACAGACACCGGGGAGCTGTTTTTT.

The chain combines TRBV9 with TRBJ2-1; 10 positions agree with TRBD1. The CDR3 has 15 residues. CDR1 and CDR2 (germline): SGDLS, YYNGEE. The J segment lost 7 bases and the V segment lost 4 bases, leaving 8 bases of the junction unmatched. The CDR3 loop is CASSPEGQGFNEQFF. For the CDR3, the DNA is TGTGCCAGCAGCCCCGAGGGACAGGGGTTTAATGAGCAGTTCTTC. Full variable domain (rest looked up from reference TRBV9 and TRBJ2-1): DSGVTQTPKHLITATGQRVTLRCSPRSGDLSVYWYQQSLDQGLQFLIQYYNGEERAKGNILERFSAQQFPDLHSELNLSSLELGDSALYFCASSPEGQGFNEQFFGPGTRLTVL.